The T cell receptor beta chain under discussion was sequenced for a study of post-analysis software for immune sequencing data. About the research overall: Several disease courses (relapsing-remitting, secondary progressive and progressive-relapsing) of multiple sclerosis were included.

General observations from the study: F-measure co-clustering was strong for batch-matched samples. Significantly decreased normalized Chao1 diversity was recorded for multiple sclerosis patients relative to controls.

A remark on this clonotype: The antigen is not known.

Libraries were made from TCR beta cDNA, and they carried unique molecular identifiers. Once about 0.85 to 11 million T cells were used, hundreds of thousands of cDNA molecules resulted. One entry per CDR3 protein, called by TCRdb with MiXCR from the PCR reads. The data contain more than 450,000 distinct CDR3 sequences, around 47% of them singletons. Material: blood. The receptor was isolated from a girl between 10 and 17 years old with multiple sclerosis.

CDR3: CASSPNGDRGTEAFF. Here the CDR3 DNA reads TGTGCCAGCAGTCCGAACGGGGACAGGGGCACTGAAGCTTTCTTT. V is TRBV12-3 or TRBV12-4 and J is TRBJ1-1, with TRBD1 matching 10 bases. The CDR3 loop spans 15 amino acids. V was pared by 5 bases and J by 4 bases, with 7 bases of the junction left unmatched.